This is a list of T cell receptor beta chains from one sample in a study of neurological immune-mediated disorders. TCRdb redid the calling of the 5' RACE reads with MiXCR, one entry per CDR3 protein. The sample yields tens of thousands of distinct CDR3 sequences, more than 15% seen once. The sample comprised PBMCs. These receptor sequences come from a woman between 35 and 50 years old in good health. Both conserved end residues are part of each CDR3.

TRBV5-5	CASSPRGPNTGELFF
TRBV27	CASSLGTDNEKLFF
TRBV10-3	CAISVSKDTEAFF
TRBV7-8	CASSLRGDGQETQYF
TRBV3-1	CASSLKDTQYF
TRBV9	CASSVEDTQYF
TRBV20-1	CSVTKRAGAFF
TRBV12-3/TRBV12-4	CATGTSGGYEQFF
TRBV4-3	CASCRGTTGELFF
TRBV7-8	CASSLAGWGITGELFF
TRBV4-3	CASSSHAVDRGYYNEQFF
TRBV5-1	CASSLDTPGTDTQYF
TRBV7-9	CASSLQSGLPTEAFF
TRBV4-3	CASSQKSGQLFYGYTF
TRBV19	CASTSGRTDTQYF
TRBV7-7	CASSRGPRGETQYF
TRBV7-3	CASSPPGGGTQYF
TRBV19	CASGQGDSTGELFF
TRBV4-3	CASSQVIGGQGDTQYF
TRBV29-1	CSTVDRGRETQYF
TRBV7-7	CASSSGPGRETQYF
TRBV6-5	CASSYGAGGLTGELFF
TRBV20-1	CSASEGGGITDTQYF
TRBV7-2	CASSRGAGVNTEAFF
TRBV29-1	CSVVVNYGYTF
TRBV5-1	CASRPDSSSGNTIYF
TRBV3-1	CASSRGQNTREPQHF
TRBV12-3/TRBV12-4	CASSLPPGHRGPYGYTF
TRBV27	CASSLSSPGYLGPSTNEKLFF
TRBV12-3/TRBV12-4	CASSLRGGYQPQHF
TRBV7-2	CASSLLPGLAGVEQFF
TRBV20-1	CSAMGLITDMQYF
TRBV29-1	CSVEYQPQHF
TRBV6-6	CASTPDVDRGLEETQYF
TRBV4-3	CASSQAAAYSPTF
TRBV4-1	CASSQVPNRAKNIQYF
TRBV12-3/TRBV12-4	CASKGVGTDTQYF
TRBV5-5	CASSPDSNSIYGYTF
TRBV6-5	CASSYSETTGELFF
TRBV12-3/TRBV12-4	CANPRGFHYEQYF
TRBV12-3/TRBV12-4	CASSRTGSNQPQHF
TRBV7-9	CASTPLRTDTQYF
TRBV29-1	CSVVLAGGPNEQFF
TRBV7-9	CASSLQGLGANVLTF
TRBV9	CASSLQGSNTGELFF
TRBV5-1	CASSLGTGLPSGNTIYF
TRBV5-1	CASSLEMDTEAFF
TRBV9	CASSEQALSSGNTIYF
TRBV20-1	CSARELLAGVADTQYF
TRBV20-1	CSGRGTHNEQFF
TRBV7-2	CASSVLQGGTYNEQFF
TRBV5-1	CASSLYPGTTTYEQYF